These 28 T cell receptor beta chains came from one sample sequenced in a study of PD-L1 blockade in urothelial cancer. This table comes from immunoSEQ multiplex PCR, and its TCRdb copy is limited to in-frame clones, with some not included. Here the sample spans more than 85,000 clones, 90% to 95% being singletons. The sequencing here drew on PBMCs, taken around atezolizumab (anti-PD-L1) treatment. These receptors came from a woman of 80 years or more with urothelial cancer.

The chain has TRBV14 and TRBJ1-3; D not certain. Germline V gene lookup returns CDR1 SGHDN and CDR2 FVKESK. V dropped 8 bases and J dropped 2 bases, with 10 bases sitting between them. CDR3 length equals 13 residues. CDR3 in DNA: TGTGCCAGCGCCCGGCGGACTGGAAACACCATATATTTT. Translating it yields CASARRTGNTIYF. Full variable domain (rest looked up from reference TRBV14 and TRBJ1-3): EAGVTQFPSHSVIEKGQTVTLRCDPISGHDNLYWYRRVMGKEIKFLLHFVKESKQDESGMPNNRFLAERTGGTYSTLKVQPAELEDSGVYFCASARRTGNTIYFGEGSWLTVV.

The rearrangement joins TRBV27 to TRBJ1-5; D uncertain. This CDR3 has 15 residues. Trimming pared 5 bases from V and 4 bases from J, leaving 15 bases between. Germline V lookup: CDR1 MNHEY, CDR2 SMNVEV (reference sequence). In DNA, the CDR3 is TGTGCCAGCAGTCCTCGGACGGGATATAATCAGCCCCAGCATTTT. This sequence encodes CASSPRTGYNQPQHF.

The chain employs TRBV27 and TRBJ1-5; D gene ambiguous. The V gene's germline CDR1 is MNHEY and CDR2 SMNVEV (reference sequence). The CDR3 consists of 15 residues. V was cut by 1 base and J by 3 bases, with 10 bases left in between. CDR3 nucleotide sequence: TGTGCCAGCAGTTTATTCTCTACTAACAATCAGCCCCAGCATTTT. Encoded protein: CASSLFSTNNQPQHF.

Written as DNA, the CDR3 is TGTGCCAGCAGTTACTCGAGAGGAGGCCAAGCCCATGAGCAGTTCTTC. It translates to CASSYSRGGQAHEQFF. The chain recombines TRBV6-6 with TRBJ2-1, with D possibly TRBD2 on 5 matching bases. CDR3 length: 16 amino acids. The V end lost 0 bases, the J end lost 8 bases, and 17 bases lay between the germline ends. Germline assignment: CDR1 MNHNY and CDR2 SVGAGI (reference sequence).

Here the CDR3 DNA reads TGTGCCAGTAGTCCCGACCGGACAGGTTACGAGCAGTACTTC. Translating it yields CASSPDRTGYEQYF. The rearrangement links TRBV19 to TRBJ2-7; 7 nucleotides align to TRBD1. V lost 5 bases and J lost 4; bases outside the gene matches: 8. Per the germline V gene, CDR1 is LNHDA and CDR2 is SQIVND (reference sequence). The length of the CDR3 is 14 residues.

The rearrangement uses TRBV19 and TRBJ2-2; 7 nucleotides line up with TRBD2. Germline V gene data show CDR1 as LNHDA and CDR2 as SQIVND (reference sequence). The CDR3 consists of 14 residues. Trimming cost V 6 bases and J 4 bases; bases outside gene matches: 5. The chain's CDR3 is CASRTWGGTGELFF. CDR3 DNA sequence: TGTGCCAGTAGGACGTGGGGGGGCACCGGGGAGCTGTTTTTT. Using reference TRBV19 and TRBJ2-2 for the parts outside the CDR3, the full variable domain is DGGITQSPKYLFRKEGQNVTLSCEQNLNHDAMYWYRQDPGQGLRLIYYSQIVNDFQKGDIAEGYSVSREKKESFPLTVTSAQKNPTAFYLCASRTWGGTGELFFGEGSRLTVL.

The chain recombines TRBV29-1 with TRBJ2-3, with a tentative D call TRBD1 (6 bases). Germline assignment: CDR1 SQVTM and CDR2 ANQGSEA. V was trimmed by 6 bases and J by 5 bases, leaving 15 bases between them. The CDR3 loop spans 13 amino acids. The CDR3 loop is CSVARGREDTQYF. The CDR3 nucleotides read TGCAGCGTCGCTAGGGGGAGAGAAGATACGCAGTATTTT.

V usage is TRBV2 and J usage is TRBJ1-2; 9 bases map to TRBD1. Per germline, CDR1 SNHLY and CDR2 FYNNEI. V shed 6 bases, J shed 8 bases, and the junction held 7 bases outside the gene matches. The CDR3 loop spans 13 amino acids. CDR3 DNA sequence: TGTGCCAGCAGGGGACAGGGCTTGGAGGGCTACACCTTC. It encodes CASRGQGLEGYTF.

The J gene is TRBJ2-2, the V gene TRBV4-1; D is possibly TRBD2 (5 bases). The CDR3 is 15 amino acids. Trimming pared 0 bases from V and 6 bases from J, leaving 11 bases between. Germline loops: CDR1 MGHRA, CDR2 YSYEKL. Here the CDR3 reads CASSQDRGMAGELFF. CDR3 nucleotides: TGCGCCAGCAGCCAAGACCGGGGTATGGCCGGGGAGCTGTTTTTT.

This clone was seen just once. This chain connects TRBV15 to TRBJ2-2, with D possibly being TRBD2 (6 bases). The germline gives CDR1 LNHNV, CDR2 YYDKDF (reference sequence). The CDR3 has 13 amino acids. Trimming removed 9 bases at V and 3 bases at J, with 11 bases between. The CDR3 nucleotides read TGTGCCACACCCGGGACTCACACCGGGGAGCTGTTTTTT. This encodes CATPGTHTGELFF.

V gene TRBV27 combines with J gene TRBJ2-1, with 8 positions matching TRBD2. Germline V gene data show CDR1 as MNHEY and CDR2 as SMNVEV (reference sequence). The V segment lost 4 bases and the J segment 6 bases; nucleotides outside the gene matches: 14. The CDR3 spans 17 residues. CDR3 in amino acids: CASSSPLGRGSRNEQFF. As DNA, the CDR3 is TGTGCCAGCAGTTCCCCCCTCGGGAGGGGGTCCCGCAATGAGCAGTTCTTC.

The CDR3 region has the DNA TGTGCCAGCAGCCGGCTGGCAGGACTAACCAACCCCGGCGGGGAGCTGTTTTTT. Amino acid sequence: CASSRLAGLTNPGGELFF. J is TRBJ2-2 and V is TRBV5-5, with a weak D call TRBD2 (6 bases). This CDR3 has 18 residues. Germline CDR1 reads SGHKS; CDR2 reads YYEKEE (reference sequence). V shed 4 bases and J shed 7 bases, with 26 bases lying between them.

The chain recombines TRBV5-1 with TRBJ1-1, with D perhaps matching TRBD1 (6 bases). Germline V gives CDR1 SGHRS, CDR2 YFSETQ. V lost 0 bases to trimming and J lost 1 base, with 13 bases between them. The length of the CDR3 is 16 residues. This chain's CDR3 is CASSLVVGQPNTEAFF. DNA for the CDR3: TGCGCCAGCAGCTTGGTCGTTGGACAGCCGAACACTGAAGCTTTCTTT.

The chain couples TRBV4-1 to TRBJ1-5; D remains unclear. This CDR3 is 16 amino acids long. Germline lookup yields CDR1 MGHRA and CDR2 YSYEKL. Trimming pared 0 bases from V and 4 bases from J, leaving 13 bases between. This chain's CDR3 is CASSQDYPGQNQPQHF. CDR3 in DNA: TGCGCCAGCAGCCAAGATTATCCAGGTCAGAATCAGCCCCAGCATTTT.

This chain links TRBV6-6 with TRBJ2-7; 8 bases align to TRBD1. The CDR3 is 16 residues long. V lost 5 bases and J lost 2; bases outside the gene matches: 11. Per germline, CDR1 MNHNY and CDR2 SVGAGI (reference sequence). CDR3 sequence: CASSRTAGTGAYEQYF. CDR3 sequence (DNA): TGTGCCAGCAGTAGGACCGCCGGGACAGGCGCCTACGAGCAGTACTTC.

CDR3: CAWGRTSGRGEQYF. CDR3 in DNA: TGTGCCTGGGGTCGGACTAGCGGGAGGGGAGAGCAGTACTTC. The chain joins TRBV30 to TRBJ2-7, with 15 bases that match TRBD2. The CDR3 has 14 amino acids. J gave up 7 bases and V 5 bases, and 6 bases lay outside the gene matches. CDR1 GTSNPN and CDR2 SVGIG come from the germline V gene (reference sequence).

The chain has TRBV2 and TRBJ2-1; the D is unclear. The CDR3 covers 11 residues. V dropped 3 bases and J dropped 9 bases, with 6 bases sitting between them. CDR1 and CDR2 (germline): SNHLY, FYNNEI. The CDR3 DNA reads TGTGCCAGCAGTGAGGCCTTTGAGCAGTTCTTC. Translated: CASSEAFEQFF.

This chain joins TRBV27 and TRBJ2-3, with 8 bases identical to TRBD1. Germline CDR1 and CDR2: MNHEY and SMNVEV (reference sequence). The CDR3 covers 15 residues. V lost 3 bases and J lost 7; bases outside the gene matches: 9. CDR3: CASSFVAGGGNTQYF. CDR3 bases: TGTGCCAGCAGTTTTGTGGCAGGGGGCGGGAATACGCAGTATTTT.

The gene calls are TRBV20-1 and TRBJ1-1, with D unclear. Germline CDR1 reads DFQATT; CDR2 reads SNEGSKA (reference sequence). The length of the CDR3 is 11 residues. Trimming removed 6 bases from V and 4 bases from J, with 9 bases in between. The CDR3 bases are TGCAGTGCCCCTGTCCTCACTGAAGCTTTCTTT. It codes for CSAPVLTEAFF.

The chain employs TRBV5-6 and TRBJ1-4; 8 bases are a match to TRBD1. The junction had 5 bases not matched to a gene; V was cut back by 2 bases and J by 5 bases. The CDR3 covers 15 residues. Germline V gene sequence: CDR1 SGHDT, CDR2 YYEEEE. DNA for the CDR3: TGTGCCAGCAGCTTTTTGACAGGGGAGAATGAAAAACTGTTTTTT. It codes for CASSFLTGENEKLFF. Combining the CDR3 with reference TRBV5-6 and TRBJ1-4 gives the whole variable domain DAGVTQSPTHLIKTRGQQVTLRCSPKSGHDTVSWYQQALGQGPQFIFQYYEEEERQRGNFPDRFSGHQFPNYSSELNVNALLLGDSALYLCASSFLTGENEKLFFGSGTQLSVL.

This clone was found once. V is TRBV27 and J is TRBJ1-5; D call uncertain. This CDR3 is built from 19 residues. The V end lost 2 bases, the J end lost 3 bases, and 23 bases lay between the germline ends. CDR1 is MNHEY, CDR2 SMNVEV, per germline (reference sequence). The CDR3: CASSLRPLVPPLTNQPQHF. The CDR3 region has the DNA TGTGCCAGCAGTTTACGTCCGTTAGTACCTCCCCTTACCAATCAGCCCCAGCATTTT.

The rearrangement links TRBV4-2 to TRBJ1-3; TRBD1 might be the D (5 bases). Germline V gene lookup returns CDR1 LGHNA and CDR2 YNFKEQ. CDR3 size: 16 residues. Trimming pared 0 bases from V and 0 bases from J, leaving 9 bases between. The CDR3 reads CASSQERGSSGNTIYF. DNA of the CDR3: TGTGCCAGCAGCCAAGAAAGGGGTAGCTCTGGAAACACCATATATTTT.

This chain links TRBV25-1 with TRBJ1-1; TRBD1 might be the D (6 bases). Germline V gene data show CDR1 as MGHDK and CDR2 as SYGVNS. The CDR3 has 14 residues. Trimming left V 8 bases short and J 1 base short, with 14 bases between. This CDR3 is CASSQGIANTEAFF. The DNA of the CDR3 is TGTGCCAGCTCCCAGGGGATCGCGAACACTGAAGCTTTCTTT.

V and J are TRBV20-1 and TRBJ2-7; 7 bases match TRBD1. V shed 6 bases, J shed 9 bases, and the junction held 8 bases outside the gene matches. Germline V lookup: CDR1 DFQATT, CDR2 SNEGSKA (reference sequence). This CDR3 spans 11 amino acids. Written as DNA, the CDR3 is TGCAGTGCACCCGGACAGGTTGGGCAGTACTTC. Its translation is CSAPGQVGQYF.

V gene TRBV7-3 combines with J gene TRBJ1-3, with D possibly TRBD1 on 5 matching bases. The CDR3 loop spans 14 amino acids. Germline CDR1 SGHTA, CDR2 FQGTGA. The V end was cut by 5 bases, the J end by 4 bases, with 12 bases between. The CDR3 sequence is CASSAQGAGNTIYF. The DNA of the CDR3 is TGTGCCAGCAGCGCTCAGGGTGCGGGAAACACCATATATTTT.

This clone was seen more than once but under ten times. V is TRBV2 and J is TRBJ2-3; the match to TRBD2 covers 9 bases. The germline V gene encodes CDR1 SNHLY and CDR2 FYNNEI. Trimming at V came to 7 bases and at J to 8 bases, leaving 16 bases not matched to a gene. The CDR3 loop spans 16 amino acids. The CDR3: CASMRELAGPLGTQYF. The DNA of the CDR3 is TGTGCCAGCATGAGGGAGCTAGCGGGACCTCTGGGTACGCAGTATTTT.

J is TRBJ2-7 and V is TRBV5-6, with TRBD2 identical over 7 bases. The CDR3 spans 13 residues. With 2 bases clipped from V and 12 bases from J, the junction kept 11 bases outside the gene matches. In germline, CDR1 is SGHDT, CDR2 YYEEEE. The CDR3 DNA is TGTGCCAGCAGCTTAGGACTAGATGGGGTAAGGTACTTC. This translates into CASSLGLDGVRYF. Full variable domain (rest looked up from reference TRBV5-6 and TRBJ2-7): DAGVTQSPTHLIKTRGQQVTLRCSPKSGHDTVSWYQQALGQGPQFIFQYYEEEERQRGNFPDRFSGHQFPNYSSELNVNALLLGDSALYLCASSLGLDGVRYFGPGTRLTVT.

The chain is built from TRBV28 and TRBJ2-7; D uncertain. The CDR3 contains 14 residues. From germline, CDR1 is MDHEN and CDR2 SYDVKM. The V and J ends lost 3 bases and 6 bases respectively, with 15 bases between them. CDR3 sequence reads: CASSFGGPPSEQYF. CDR3 nucleotides: TGTGCCAGCAGTTTTGGCGGCCCGCCCTCCGAGCAGTACTTC.